A single sample is the source of the 3 T cell receptor beta chains below, sequenced in a study of blood T cell repertoires in COVID-19. The protocol was immunoSEQ multiplex PCR, while the TCRdb copy is restricted to in-frame clones and leaves out a portion. This table has 350,000 to 500,000 clones, more than 70% appearing once. Sequencing was done on a sample of PBMCs or T cells enriched from blood (not recorded which). The receptors derive from a woman under 30 who had been exposed to COVID-19.

The gene calls are TRBV30 and TRBJ1-4; 9 bases agree with TRBD1. The junction had 10 bases not matched to a gene; V was cut back by 6 bases and J by 8 bases. This CDR3 has 14 residues. Germline assignment: CDR1 GTSNPN and CDR2 SVGIG (reference sequence). CDR3 sequence (DNA): TGTGCCTGCCCCCACCGGACAGGGGTAGAAAAACTGTTTTTT. Its protein product is CACPHRTGVEKLFF.

The chain employs TRBV11-2 and TRBJ1-2; TRBD1 might be the D (6 bases). V gave up 5 bases and J gave up 6 bases, with 16 bases separating them. The CDR3 covers 14 residues. Germline V gives CDR1 SGHAT, CDR2 FQNNGV. The CDR3 DNA sequence: TGTGCCAGCAGCCCGCAGGGGCCCAGCAATGGCTACACCTTC. Translated, it gives CASSPQGPSNGYTF.

This chain connects TRBV6-5 to TRBJ1-5; the D gene is possibly TRBD1 (5 bases). V was shortened by 5 bases and J by 0 bases, with 11 bases between the two germline ends. The CDR3 spans 15 residues. From germline, CDR1 is MNHEY and CDR2 SVGAGI. Here the CDR3 reads CASSTDSYSNQPQHF. The CDR3 region has the DNA TGTGCCAGCAGTACAGACAGTTATAGCAATCAGCCCCAGCATTTT.